This T cell receptor (beta chain) was recovered during a study of blood T cell repertoires in COVID-19. Study overall: Sites in the United States, Italy and Spain provided acute and convalescent COVID-19 samples.

Deletions cut 1 base from V and 5 bases from J, with 14 bases between. Per the germline V gene, CDR1 is LGHDT and CDR2 is YNNKEL (reference sequence). The CDR3 runs 15 residues. Methods used by the authors: Amplified reference gene primers provided the basis for estimating nucleated cell counts. Produced via immunoSEQ multiplex PCR; TCRdb's table is partial and in-frame only. The DNA gave D and trimming, while V, J and clone size come from that table. The sample lists approximately 250,000 clones, under 90% occurring once. The rearrangement joins TRBV3-1 (or the pseudogene TRBV3-2) to TRBJ1-2; D call uncertain. Sequenced sample: peripheral blood. This TCR derives from a man in his fifties or sixties with acute or convalescent COVID-19. The CDR3 loop is CASSQGVGGRYGYTF. For the CDR3, the DNA is TGTGCCAGCAGCCAAGGGGTAGGCGGGAGATATGGCTACACCTTC.